Here is one T cell receptor (beta chain) with its context. The target antigen is unknown. It was second doses at about 4 or about 12 weeks that were pooled. The protocol was immunoSEQ multiplex PCR, while the TCRdb copy is restricted to in-frame clones and leaves out a portion. The sample has approximately 77,000 clones, roughly 90% seen once. CDR1 and CDR2 from the germline V gene are MNHEY and SMNVEV (reference sequence). CDR3 length: 16 amino acids. With 6 bases removed from V and 2 bases from J, the gap between germline ends came to 14 bases. The data originate from a study of T cell responses to AZD1222 COVID-19 vaccine. Study-wide results and caveats: Spike was spanned by vaccine-associated CD4 TCRs, with dominance at 160-218 and 743-854. Repertoires were sampled only after the peak T cell response. The donors showed a predominance of white British ancestry and of females, with possible underestimation of clonal diversity.

The clonotype comes from an adult who received the AZD1222 COVID-19 vaccine. The sequencing here drew on peripheral blood, taken 28 days after the second AZD1222 dose. This chain connects TRBV27 to TRBJ1-6, with D unclear. For the CDR3, the DNA is TGTGCCAGCAGGGGCGGGCCTCTGGCCTATAATTCACCCCTCCACTTT. Protein: CASRGGPLAYNSPLHF.